A selection of T cell receptor beta chains follows, all from one sample in a study of CD8 T cells in Susac syndrome. Using its own MiXCR run on the immunoSEQ multiplex PCR reads, TCRdb lists one record per CDR3 protein. The table records approximately 120,000 distinct CDR3 sequences, around 95% of them present only once. The specimen was CD4+ T cells from PBMCs. The receptors come from a human donor in good health. Both conserved end residues are part of each CDR3. Each record gives: clone size, J gene, V gene, D gene, CDR3 protein, CDR3 DNA. The D gene is left open where the match is weak. Size is omitted from some rows. Given values are once, few, many or a class for expanded clones.

clone_size: .
j_call: TRBJ1-4
v_call: TRBV3-1
d_call: .
cdr3_aa: CASRDGQFVTNEKLFF
cdr3_nt: TGTGCCAGCAGAGACGGACAGTTTGTAACTAATGAAAAACTGTTTTTT

clone_size: .
j_call: TRBJ2-1
v_call: TRBV29-1
d_call: .
cdr3_aa: CSVERGRGNEQFF
cdr3_nt: TGCAGCGTTGAACGTGGGAGAGGGAATGAGCAGTTCTTC

clone_size: .
j_call: TRBJ1-1
v_call: TRBV7-2
d_call: .
cdr3_aa: CAGSLNVAEAFF
cdr3_nt: TGTGCCGGCAGCTTAAACGTAGCTGAAGCTTTCTTT

clone_size: .
j_call: TRBJ2-3
v_call: TRBV2
d_call: TRBD2
cdr3_aa: CASSERTSGGDTQYF
cdr3_nt: TGTGCCAGCAGTGAAAGGACTAGCGGGGGAGATACGCAGTATTTT

clone_size: .
j_call: TRBJ2-7
v_call: TRBV3-1
d_call: TRBD1
cdr3_aa: CASRLGTGAYYEQYF
cdr3_nt: TGTGCCAGCCGGCTCGGGACAGGGGCCTACTACGAGCAGTACTTC

clone_size: once
j_call: TRBJ2-7
v_call: TRBV5-1
d_call: TRBD2
cdr3_aa: CASSLSGGLASYEQYF
cdr3_nt: TGCGCCAGCAGCTTAAGTGGGGGACTAGCGAGCTACGAGCAGTACTTC

clone_size: .
j_call: TRBJ2-1
v_call: TRBV2
d_call: TRBD2
cdr3_aa: CASSPGLAGDEQFF
cdr3_nt: TGTGCCAGCAGTCCGGGACTAGCGGGAGATGAGCAGTTCTTC

clone_size: .
j_call: TRBJ1-4
v_call: TRBV12-3/TRBV12-4
d_call: .
cdr3_aa: CASSLARVANEKLFF
cdr3_nt: TGTGCCAGCAGTTTAGCCCGTGTGGCTAATGAAAAACTGTTTTTT

clone_size: once
j_call: TRBJ2-7
v_call: TRBV5-1
d_call: TRBD2
cdr3_aa: CASSFLAGDSYEQYF
cdr3_nt: TGCGCCAGCAGCTTTCTAGCGGGAGATTCCTACGAGCAGTACTTC

clone_size: .
j_call: TRBJ1-2
v_call: TRBV3-1
d_call: TRBD1
cdr3_aa: CASSHPGQGAYGYTF
cdr3_nt: TGTGCCAGCAGCCATCCGGGACAGGGGGCTTATGGCTACACCTTC

clone_size: .
j_call: TRBJ2-1
v_call: TRBV19
d_call: .
cdr3_aa: CASSIARVPPYNEQFF
cdr3_nt: TGTGCCAGTAGTATAGCGCGGGTTCCGCCGTACAATGAGCAGTTCTTC

clone_size: .
j_call: TRBJ2-7
v_call: TRBV4-3
d_call: .
cdr3_aa: CASSQDLKGPEQYF
cdr3_nt: TGCGCCAGCAGCCAAGACCTAAAAGGCCCCGAGCAGTACTTC

clone_size: .
j_call: TRBJ1-1
v_call: TRBV18
d_call: .
cdr3_aa: CASSLLGGSDTEAFF
cdr3_nt: TGTGCCAGCTCACTGCTTGGTGGGTCTGACACTGAAGCTTTCTTT

clone_size: .
j_call: TRBJ2-5
v_call: TRBV24-1
d_call: .
cdr3_aa: CATNGLPAEETQYF
cdr3_nt: TGTGCCACCAACGGTCTACCCGCTGAAGAGACCCAGTACTTC

clone_size: .
j_call: TRBJ1-2
v_call: TRBV5-1
d_call: .
cdr3_aa: CASSSGGLASGYTF
cdr3_nt: TGCGCCAGCAGCTCTGGGGGACTGGCGTCTGGCTACACCTTC

clone_size: .
j_call: TRBJ2-7
v_call: TRBV7-2
d_call: .
cdr3_aa: CASSRQGGSSYEQYF
cdr3_nt: TGTGCCAGCAGTAGACAGGGAGGATCTTCCTACGAGCAGTACTTC

clone_size: .
j_call: TRBJ2-7
v_call: TRBV7-2
d_call: .
cdr3_aa: CASSLGQDFSYEQYF
cdr3_nt: TGTGCCAGCAGCTTAGGACAGGATTTCTCCTACGAGCAGTACTTC

clone_size: .
j_call: TRBJ1-4
v_call: TRBV15
d_call: .
cdr3_aa: CATSRGTATEKLFF
cdr3_nt: TGTGCCACCAGCAGAGGGACAGCTACAGAAAAACTGTTTTTT

clone_size: .
j_call: TRBJ2-7
v_call: TRBV27
d_call: .
cdr3_aa: CASAIAFSSYEQYF
cdr3_nt: TGTGCCAGCGCCATAGCGTTTAGCTCCTACGAGCAGTACTTC

clone_size: .
j_call: TRBJ1-2
v_call: TRBV7-2
d_call: .
cdr3_aa: CASSFDRTVLNYGYTF
cdr3_nt: TGTGCCAGCAGCTTCGATCGGACAGTTCTCAACTATGGCTACACCTTC

clone_size: .
j_call: TRBJ1-1
v_call: TRBV11-2
d_call: .
cdr3_aa: CASSLSRLEAFF
cdr3_nt: TGTGCCAGCAGCCTCAGCCGCTTAGAAGCTTTCTTT

clone_size: .
j_call: TRBJ1-4
v_call: TRBV27
d_call: .
cdr3_aa: CASGSGPVGNEKLFF
cdr3_nt: TGTGCCAGCGGGAGCGGGCCCGTGGGTAATGAAAAACTGTTTTTT

clone_size: .
j_call: TRBJ2-2
v_call: TRBV5-1
d_call: .
cdr3_aa: CASSLRQDNTGELFF
cdr3_nt: TGCGCCAGCAGCTTGCGACAGGACAACACCGGGGAGCTGTTTTTT

clone_size: few
j_call: TRBJ2-4
v_call: TRBV6-1
d_call: .
cdr3_aa: CASTRAFDIQYF
cdr3_nt: TGTGCCAGCACGAGGGCCTTTGACATTCAGTACTTC

clone_size: .
j_call: TRBJ1-1
v_call: TRBV7-2
d_call: .
cdr3_aa: CASTPGPTNTEAFF
cdr3_nt: TGTGCCAGCACCCCGGGACCCACGAACACTGAAGCTTTCTTT

clone_size: once
j_call: TRBJ1-2
v_call: TRBV6-4
d_call: .
cdr3_aa: CASSDSVGRGYGYTF
cdr3_nt: TGTGCCAGCAGTGACTCTGTGGGAAGGGGCTATGGCTACACCTTC

clone_size: .
j_call: TRBJ1-3
v_call: TRBV11-2
d_call: .
cdr3_aa: CASSLAGISGNTIYF
cdr3_nt: TGTGCCAGCAGCTTAGCCGGGATCTCTGGAAACACCATATATTTT

clone_size: once
j_call: TRBJ2-7
v_call: TRBV20-1
d_call: TRBD2
cdr3_aa: CKATSATYEQYF
cdr3_nt: TGCAAAGCCACTAGCGCAACCTACGAGCAGTACTTC

clone_size: few
j_call: TRBJ2-7
v_call: TRBV6-1
d_call: TRBD1
cdr3_aa: CASSARQGDEQYF
cdr3_nt: TGTGCCAGCAGTGCCCGACAGGGGGACGAGCAGTACTTC

clone_size: once
j_call: TRBJ2-6
v_call: TRBV5-4
d_call: .
cdr3_aa: CASSLEGQYLSGANVLTF
cdr3_nt: TGTGCCAGCAGCTTGGAAGGACAGTACCTCTCTGGGGCCAACGTCCTGACTTTC

clone_size: .
j_call: TRBJ2-2
v_call: TRBV14
d_call: .
cdr3_aa: CASSRWEQSNTGELFF
cdr3_nt: TGTGCCAGCAGTAGGTGGGAACAATCGAACACCGGGGAGCTGTTTTTT

clone_size: .
j_call: TRBJ2-3
v_call: TRBV15
d_call: TRBD1
cdr3_aa: CATRSWTGGLDTQYF
cdr3_nt: TGTGCCACGCGGTCATGGACAGGGGGCTTGGATACGCAGTATTTT

clone_size: .
j_call: TRBJ2-5
v_call: TRBV6-2/TRBV6-3
d_call: .
cdr3_aa: CASSLALVLYF
cdr3_nt: TGTGCCAGCAGCCTAGCACTAGTTTTGTACTTC

clone_size: .
j_call: TRBJ2-2
v_call: TRBV6-1
d_call: .
cdr3_aa: CASSWGGSPNTGELFF
cdr3_nt: TGTGCCAGCAGCTGGGGGGGCAGTCCGAACACCGGGGAGCTGTTTTTT

clone_size: .
j_call: TRBJ2-1
v_call: TRBV9
d_call: TRBD2
cdr3_aa: CASSVAGLYNEQFF
cdr3_nt: TGTGCCAGCAGCGTAGCGGGACTATACAATGAGCAGTTCTTC

clone_size: .
j_call: TRBJ2-5
v_call: TRBV20-1
d_call: .
cdr3_aa: CSARGIGTGKETQYF
cdr3_nt: TGCAGTGCTCGAGGAATAGGGACGGGAAAAGAGACCCAGTACTTC

clone_size: .
j_call: TRBJ2-5
v_call: TRBV7-2
d_call: TRBD1
cdr3_aa: CASSLAGYRGSRETQYF
cdr3_nt: TGTGCCAGCAGCTTAGCCGGTTACAGGGGGAGTCGGGAGACCCAGTACTTC

clone_size: .
j_call: TRBJ2-7
v_call: TRBV12-3/TRBV12-4
d_call: TRBD2
cdr3_aa: CASSRGGLGYNEQYF
cdr3_nt: TGTGCCAGCAGCCGAGGGGGACTAGGATACAACGAGCAGTACTTC

clone_size: .
j_call: TRBJ2-7
v_call: TRBV5-1
d_call: TRBD1
cdr3_aa: CASSLGDRGSYEQYF
cdr3_nt: TGCGCCAGCAGCTTGGGGGACAGGGGGAGCTACGAGCAGTACTTC

clone_size: .
j_call: TRBJ2-3
v_call: TRBV28
d_call: .
cdr3_aa: CASSFGRPTDTQYF
cdr3_nt: TGTGCCAGCAGTTTTGGAAGACCCACAGATACGCAGTATTTT

clone_size: .
j_call: TRBJ1-1
v_call: TRBV27
d_call: .
cdr3_aa: CASRGRKVRTEAFF
cdr3_nt: TGTGCCTCACGGGGGAGAAAGGTAAGGACTGAAGCTTTCTTT

clone_size: once
j_call: TRBJ1-2
v_call: TRBV19
d_call: .
cdr3_aa: CASSIGVRVTPYGYTF
cdr3_nt: TGTGCCAGTAGTATAGGGGTACGAGTCACTCCCTATGGCTACACCTTC

clone_size: .
j_call: TRBJ1-2
v_call: TRBV28
d_call: .
cdr3_aa: CASSVTLYGYTF
cdr3_nt: TGTGCCAGCAGTGTAACCCTCTATGGCTACACCTTC

clone_size: .
j_call: TRBJ1-5
v_call: TRBV20-1
d_call: .
cdr3_aa: CSARRTVYSNQPQHF
cdr3_nt: TGCAGTGCTAGGCGGACAGTATATAGCAATCAGCCCCAGCATTTT

clone_size: .
j_call: TRBJ1-5
v_call: TRBV29-1
d_call: .
cdr3_aa: CSVGNRGFGPQHF
cdr3_nt: TGCAGCGTTGGGAACCGGGGCTTCGGTCCCCAGCATTTT

clone_size: .
j_call: TRBJ2-7
v_call: TRBV12-3/TRBV12-4
d_call: .
cdr3_aa: CASSLEGYYEQYF
cdr3_nt: TGTGCCAGCAGTTTAGAAGGCTACTACGAGCAGTACTTC

clone_size: .
j_call: TRBJ1-2
v_call: TRBV18
d_call: .
cdr3_aa: CASSPRQGFEDYGYTF
cdr3_nt: TGTGCCAGCTCACCACGTCAAGGGTTTGAAGACTATGGCTACACCTTC

clone_size: .
j_call: TRBJ2-1
v_call: TRBV3-1
d_call: .
cdr3_aa: CASSQFSGNNEQFF
cdr3_nt: TGTGCCAGCAGCCAATTTAGCGGTAACAATGAGCAGTTCTTC

clone_size: .
j_call: TRBJ2-3
v_call: TRBV5-1
d_call: .
cdr3_aa: CASSPQGQSTDTQYF
cdr3_nt: TGCGCCAGCAGCCCACAGGGCCAAAGCACAGATACGCAGTATTTT

clone_size: few
j_call: TRBJ2-2
v_call: TRBV2
d_call: .
cdr3_aa: CASSESPGGELFF
cdr3_nt: TGTGCCAGCAGTGAAAGTCCCGGCGGGGAGCTGTTTTTT

clone_size: once
j_call: TRBJ1-1
v_call: TRBV6-6
d_call: .
cdr3_aa: CASRINQGNTEAFF
cdr3_nt: TGTGCCAGCAGGATTAACCAGGGGAACACTGAAGCTTTCTTT

clone_size: .
j_call: TRBJ2-7
v_call: TRBV5-5
d_call: .
cdr3_aa: CASSIDRNGYSYEQYF
cdr3_nt: TGTGCCAGCAGCATTGACAGGAACGGGTACTCCTACGAGCAGTACTTC

clone_size: .
j_call: TRBJ2-7
v_call: TRBV7-9
d_call: .
cdr3_aa: CASSLEDPSNTYEQYF
cdr3_nt: TGTGCCAGCAGCCTAGAGGATCCCTCCAACACCTACGAGCAGTACTTC

clone_size: .
j_call: TRBJ2-7
v_call: TRBV7-2
d_call: .
cdr3_aa: CASSLVTKEQYF
cdr3_nt: TGTGCCAGCAGCTTAGTCACAAAGGAGCAGTACTTC

clone_size: few
j_call: TRBJ2-7
v_call: TRBV5-1
d_call: .
cdr3_aa: CASSGAGPGIGQYF
cdr3_nt: TGCGCCAGCAGCGGAGCCGGGCCCGGAATTGGGCAGTACTTC

clone_size: .
j_call: TRBJ2-6
v_call: TRBV20-1
d_call: TRBD1
cdr3_aa: CSARALWDRASGANVLIF
cdr3_nt: TGCAGTGCTAGAGCGCTGTGGGACAGGGCTTCTGGGGCCAACGTCCTGATTTTC

clone_size: .
j_call: TRBJ2-2
v_call: TRBV5-5
d_call: .
cdr3_aa: CASSLTGQSGELFF
cdr3_nt: TGTGCCAGCAGCTTGACGGGTCAGTCCGGGGAGCTGTTTTTT

clone_size: .
j_call: TRBJ2-5
v_call: TRBV10-3
d_call: .
cdr3_aa: CAINAQGQRQETQYF
cdr3_nt: TGTGCCATCAACGCGCAAGGACAGCGCCAAGAGACCCAGTACTTC

clone_size: .
j_call: TRBJ2-2
v_call: TRBV10-3
d_call: .
cdr3_aa: CAISVGTGELFF
cdr3_nt: TGTGCCATCAGCGTGGGGACCGGGGAGCTGTTTTTT

clone_size: .
j_call: TRBJ2-7
v_call: TRBV25-1
d_call: TRBD1
cdr3_aa: CASSETGATYEQYF
cdr3_nt: TGTGCCAGCAGTGAGACAGGGGCAACCTACGAGCAGTACTTC